The clone carrying this T cell receptor beta chain was seen more than once but under ten times. The antigen is unknown. Only in-frame clones appear in the TCRdb table, and some are missing; sequencing was by immunoSEQ multiplex PCR. Counted here are about 930 clones, roughly 23% occurring once; the ten biggest clones make up around 12%. Unmatched junction bases numbered 5, after V lost 4 bases and J lost 0 bases. CDR1 SGHNT and CDR2 YENEEA come from the germline V gene. The CDR3 is 16 amino acids. This record belongs to a study of T cells in localized non-small cell lung cancer. The study, taken as a whole, reports: Adjacent lung was found to contain a median around 56 of the top 100 tumor clones. A raised T cell density in blood coincided with lengthier overall survival.

This specimen consisted of normal lung tissue next to the tumor, obtained before any cancer treatment. The rearrangement links TRBV11-3 to TRBJ1-3, with 8 bases identical to TRBD1. This clonotype was sampled from a woman between 40 and 69 years old with stage III lung adenocarcinoma. The CDR3 nucleotides read TGTGCCAGCAGCTCCCGGACAGGGAGCTCTGGAAACACCATATATTTT. It specifies CASSSRTGSSGNTIYF.